This TCR beta chain was sequenced in a study of T cell responses to AZD1222 COVID-19 vaccine. Study-wide findings and caveats: Among vaccine-associated CD4 TCRs, coverage spanned spike, with dominance at 160-218 and 743-854. Seropositive AZD1222 recipients at baseline numbered only 5 or 6. Reportedly, nearly half the spike-specific TCRs target unmutated variant regions. The donor group comprised mostly white British people and more females; the analysis possibly underestimated clonal diversity.

Produced via immunoSEQ multiplex PCR; TCRdb's table is partial and in-frame only. The table lists 100,000 to 140,000 clones, approximately 86% of them singletons. V dropped 2 bases and J dropped 5; count of bases not matched to a gene: 10. The CDR3 extends over 16 amino acids. CDR1 is SGHRS, CDR2 YFSETQ, per germline. On this clone itself: No antigen is known for it.

The receptor was derived from an adult in good health. This sequence joins TRBV5-1 and TRBJ1-1; 9 bases fit TRBD1. The sample consisted of peripheral blood, taken on day 0 of AZD1222 vaccination. The CDR3 loop reads CASSFVGQGGGTEAFF. DNA for the CDR3: TGCGCCAGCAGCTTCGTGGGACAGGGAGGGGGTACTGAAGCTTTCTTT. The full variable domain, in which reference TRBV5-1 and TRBJ1-1 provide the parts outside the CDR3, is KAGVTQTPRYLIKTRGQQVTLSCSPISGHRSVSWYQQTPGQGLQFLFEYFSETQRNKGNFPGRFSGRQFSNSRSEMNVSTLELGDSALYLCASSFVGQGGGTEAFFGQGTRLTVV.